Given below is one T cell receptor (beta chain) in context. The sample comes from a study of blood T cell repertoires in COVID-19. Overall study: COVID-19 samples from acute and convalescent phases originated in the United States, Italy and Spain. The analysed material was cDNA or gDNA that came from T cells, B-cell-depleted T cells, or PBMCs.

Study processing details: Counts of nucleated cells, estimated from reference gene primer amplification, were obtained. Assay used: immunoSEQ multiplex PCR; TCRdb lists only in-frame clones, some missing. D and trimming come from the DNA, and the V and J calls and clone size come from that table. This sample yields roughly 230,000 clones, of which around 83% are seen a single time; about 8% belongs to the top ten. The V gene's germline CDR1 is MGHRA and CDR2 YSYEKL. CDR3 length: 14 residues. With 4 bases clipped from V and 5 bases from J, the junction kept 2 bases outside the gene matches. The clonotype originates from a woman aged 45 to 65 with acute or convalescent COVID-19. The sequencing sample was made of peripheral blood. The rearrangement joins TRBV4-1 to TRBJ1-4; 9 bases align to TRBD1. CDR3 sequence: CASSRGTGNEKLFF. CDR3 nucleotides: TGCGCCAGCAGCCGTGGGACAGGGAATGAAAAACTGTTTTTT.